A single sample is the source of the 29 T cell receptor beta chains below, sequenced in a study of shared clonotypes between healthy human individuals. Only in-frame clones appear in the TCRdb table, and some are missing; sequencing was by immunoSEQ multiplex PCR. The sample has about 2 million clones; roughly 95% are singletons. Sequenced material: naive CD4+ T cells sorted from blood. Subset denoted: CD45RA+ positively selected. Source of these receptors: a man in his late teens or twenties in good health.

The chain recombines TRBV10-2 with TRBJ1-6; the match to TRBD1 covers 7 bases. The CDR3 is 14 amino acids. The germline gives CDR1 WSHSY, CDR2 SAAADI. V shed 5 bases and J 6 bases; nucleotides not matched to a gene: 4. The CDR3 DNA sequence: TGCGCCAGCAGTACTCAGGGGGGTAATTCACCCCTCCACTTT. Its protein product is CASSTQGGNSPLHF.

The chain couples TRBV5-5 to TRBJ2-6, with no clear D. Germline V gene lookup returns CDR1 SGHKS and CDR2 YYEKEE (reference sequence). The V end lost 2 bases, the J end lost 4 bases, and 10 bases lay between the germline ends. The CDR3 extends over 15 amino acids. The CDR3, as DNA: TGTGCCAGCAGCTTTTTCTCTGCCGGGGCCAACGTCCTGACTTTC. Translating it yields CASSFFSAGANVLTF.

The rearrangement links TRBV7-8 to TRBJ2-1, with D hard to call. Between the trimmed V and J ends, which lost 1 base and 6 bases, there was a span of 10 bases. CDR3 length equals 14 residues. Germline V lookup: CDR1 SGHVS, CDR2 FQNEAQ. The CDR3 here is CASSLGGARNEQFF. For the CDR3, the DNA is TGTGCCAGCAGCTTAGGCGGAGCTCGCAATGAGCAGTTCTTC.

This clone occurred a few times. V and J are TRBV19 and TRBJ1-6; D gene unclear. The CDR3 extends over 15 amino acids. V was pared by 6 bases and J by 4 bases, with 13 bases between. The V gene's germline CDR1 is LNHDA and CDR2 SQIVND (reference sequence). The CDR3 loop is CASRRSAPYNSPLHF. The CDR3 nucleotides read TGTGCCAGTAGACGGAGCGCTCCTTATAATTCACCCCTCCACTTT.

About this clone itself: Within the sample, other DNA sequences also encode this same CDR3. The chain carries TRBV29-1 and TRBJ1-1; TRBD1 aligns across 10 bases. V dropped 6 bases and J dropped 0; count of bases not matched to a gene: 1. Per germline, CDR1 SQVTM and CDR2 ANQGSEA. The CDR3 extends over 13 amino acids. CDR3 coding DNA: TGCAGCGTGGGACAGGGGCTGAACACTGAAGCTTTCTTT. It translates to CSVGQGLNTEAFF.

This clone was seen a single time. Since a much larger clone is just one base distant, this may be a read error. The V and J genes are TRBV2 and TRBJ2-2, with a tentative D call TRBD1 (6 bases). Between the trimmed V and J ends, which lost 6 bases and 5 bases, there was a span of 10 bases. This CDR3 is 13 amino acids long. Germline V gene data show CDR1 as SNHLY and CDR2 as FYNNEI. CDR3 sequence: CASRNRETGELFF. As DNA, the CDR3 is TGTGCCAGCAGGAACAGGGAGACCGGGGAGCTGTTTTTT.

The rearrangement links TRBV6-1 to TRBJ1-5; possibly TRBD1 for D (5 bases). The CDR3 spans 14 residues. In germline, CDR1 is MNHNS, CDR2 SASEGT. Deletions cut 6 bases from V and 4 bases from J, with 13 bases between. This chain's CDR3 is CASRAGTANQPQHF. The CDR3 DNA is TGTGCCAGCAGGGCAGGGACGGCGAATCAGCCCCAGCATTTT.

V usage is TRBV10-1 and J usage is TRBJ2-7; 7 bases are a match to TRBD2. Germline CDR1 reads WNHNN; CDR2 reads SYGVQD (reference sequence). V lost 2 bases to trimming and J lost 3 bases; unmatched junction nucleotides: 7. The CDR3 is made up of 15 amino acids. CDR3: CASSEGVAGYYEQYF. CDR3 bases: TGCGCCAGCAGTGAGGGGGTAGCGGGCTACTACGAGCAGTACTTC.

Only a few counts were recorded for this clone. The rearrangement uses TRBV27 and TRBJ1-6, with 8 positions matching TRBD1. V lost 8 bases to trimming and J lost 8 bases; unmatched junction nucleotides: 8. The CDR3 covers 14 residues. CDR1 MNHEY and CDR2 SMNVEV come from the germline V gene (reference sequence). CDR3 protein: CASAITGGDSPLHF. The CDR3 DNA is TGTGCCAGCGCGATAACAGGGGGGGATTCACCCCTCCACTTT.

The chain combines TRBV30 with TRBJ1-2; no firm D call. The CDR3 is made up of 14 amino acids. The germline CDR1 and CDR2 sequences are GTSNPN and SVGIG (reference sequence). V was clipped by 0 bases and J by 0 bases, with 8 bases between them. For the CDR3, the DNA is TGTGCCTGGAGTGTAGCCTTAGCTAACTATGGCTACACCTTC. The encoded protein is CAWSVALANYGYTF.

This rearrangement joins TRBV7-2 to TRBJ2-2, with D possibly TRBD1 on 5 matching bases. Germline V gives CDR1 SGHTA, CDR2 FQGNSA. Trimming left V 5 bases short and J 2 bases short, with 12 bases between. The CDR3 totals 15 residues. In nucleotides, the CDR3 is TGTGCCAGCAGCATCGACAGTTCTAACACCGGGGAGCTGTTTTTT. The encoded protein is CASSIDSSNTGELFF.

The V call is TRBV5-1, the J call TRBJ2-7; a weak D match, TRBD2 (6 bases). This CDR3 spans 16 amino acids. CDR1 is SGHRS and CDR2 is YFSETQ in the germline V gene. Trimming shortened V by 4 bases and J by 4 bases, and 21 bases separated the two germline ends. CDR3 protein: CASSPASGTSLYEQYF. CDR3 sequence (DNA): TGCGCCAGCAGCCCTGCTTCCGGGACTTCCTTATACGAGCAGTACTTC. Supplemented by reference TRBV5-1 and TRBJ2-7, the full variable domain reads KAGVTQTPRYLIKTRGQQVTLSCSPISGHRSVSWYQQTPGQGLQFLFEYFSETQRNKGNFPGRFSGRQFSNSRSEMNVSTLELGDSALYLCASSPASGTSLYEQYFGPGTRLTVT.

The rearrangement links TRBV5-4 to TRBJ2-7, with 7 positions matching TRBD2. This CDR3 has 13 residues. Per the germline V gene, CDR1 is SGHNT and CDR2 is YYREEE (reference sequence). V shed 4 bases and J 4 bases; nucleotides not matched to a gene: 5. This chain's CDR3 is CASSPGGIYEQYF. CDR3 bases: TGTGCCAGCAGCCCGGGAGGCATTTACGAGCAGTACTTC.

The chain joins TRBV10-3 to TRBJ2-7; 10 positions match TRBD2. Germline V lookup: CDR1 ENHRY, CDR2 SYGVKD. This CDR3 is built from 14 residues. V gave up 9 bases and J gave up 3 bases; unmatched junction bases: 8. Here the CDR3 DNA reads TGTGCCATTGCCGGGACTAGCGATTACTACGAGCAGTACTTC. It encodes CAIAGTSDYYEQYF.

As concerns this clone: This specimen includes other DNA sequences encoding the same CDR3. The chain is built from TRBV5-1 and TRBJ2-3; the D is unclear. Looked up from germline, CDR1 is SGHRS and CDR2 is YFSETQ. This CDR3 comprises 11 residues. Trimming shortened V by 5 bases and J by 2 bases, and 3 bases separated the two germline ends. The CDR3 spells CASRITDTQYF. CDR3 bases: TGCGCCAGCAGGATCACAGATACGCAGTATTTT.

The V gene is TRBV30, the J gene TRBJ1-6; D is unclear. The germline gives CDR1 GTSNPN, CDR2 SVGIG (reference sequence). With 4 bases removed from V and 6 bases from J, the gap between germline ends came to 13 bases. This CDR3 region has 14 residues. CDR3 amino acids: CAWKGWQFNSPLHF. The CDR3 DNA sequence: TGTGCCTGGAAAGGTTGGCAGTTTAATTCACCCCTCCACTTT.

The chain employs TRBV10-2 and TRBJ1-1; no clear D. Germline lookup yields CDR1 WSHSY and CDR2 SAAADI. The CDR3 sequence is 12 residues long. The V gene lost 1 base and the J gene lost 5 bases, with 5 bases spanning the gap. The CDR3 DNA follows: TGCGCCAGCAGTGAGTTGGGAACTGAAGCTTTCTTT. Protein sequence: CASSELGTEAFF.

The chain links TRBV28 to TRBJ2-2; TRBD2 is a possible D gene (6 bases). The CDR3 length is 13 residues. Germline CDR1 reads MDHEN; CDR2 reads SYDVKM. The V end was cut by 7 bases, the J end by 8 bases, with 14 bases between. CDR3 sequence (DNA): TGTGCCAGCACCTTCTCCGGGGGTGGGGAGCTGTTTTTT. It specifies CASTFSGGGELFF.

The chain links TRBV7-9 to TRBJ2-2, with D possibly called TRBD1 or TRBD2 (6 bases each). The V gene lost 0 bases and the J gene lost 6 bases, with 14 bases spanning the gap. The CDR3 sequence is 16 residues long. Germline-derived CDR1 and CDR2 are SEHNR and FQNEAQ (reference sequence). CDR3 bases: TGTGCCAGCAGCTTAGCGCACGGGGGCGACGCCGGGGAGCTGTTTTTT. Translation: CASSLAHGGDAGELFF.

This rearrangement joins TRBV9 to TRBJ2-7; D is perhaps TRBD1 (6 bases). Deletions cut 0 bases from V and 0 bases from J, with 10 bases between. The CDR3 consists of 15 residues. Per the germline V gene, CDR1 is SGDLS and CDR2 is YYNGEE. The CDR3: CASSVGLDSSYEQYF. DNA for the CDR3: TGTGCCAGCAGCGTAGGTCTGGACAGCTCCTACGAGCAGTACTTC. Based on the CDR3 plus reference TRBV9 and TRBJ2-7, the full variable domain is DSGVTQTPKHLITATGQRVTLRCSPRSGDLSVYWYQQSLDQGLQFLIQYYNGEERAKGNILERFSAQQFPDLHSELNLSSLELGDSALYFCASSVGLDSSYEQYFGPGTRLTVT.

The genes are TRBV5-4 and TRBJ1-2; the D is unclear. The CDR3 has 13 residues. Trimming pared 0 bases from V and 6 bases from J, leaving 9 bases between. In germline, CDR1 is SGHNT, CDR2 YYREEE (reference sequence). The chain's CDR3 is CASSLVGLNGYTF. CDR3 in DNA: TGTGCCAGCAGCTTGGTAGGGTTGAATGGCTACACCTTC.

The chain recombines TRBV6-1 with TRBJ1-1; 7 bases match TRBD1. The junction had 4 bases not matched to a gene; V was cut back by 5 bases and J by 1 base. The CDR3 is 14 amino acids. Germline lookup yields CDR1 MNHNS and CDR2 SASEGT. The CDR3 coding sequence is TGTGCCAGCAGTATACGACAGGGGAACACTGAAGCTTTCTTT. It yields the protein CASSIRQGNTEAFF.

This clone was seen just once. CDR3 nucleotide sequence: TGTGCCAGCAGCCTTCGGACAGGGGGAAGCGAGCAGTACTTC. Translated, it gives CASSLRTGGSEQYF. J is TRBJ2-7 and V is TRBV7-2; TRBD1 matches at 10 bases. The CDR3 has 14 residues. The germline CDR1 and CDR2 sequences are SGHTA and FQGNSA. The J segment lost 6 bases and the V segment lost 5 bases, leaving 7 bases of the junction unmatched.

This clone occurred many times. This sequence joins TRBV7-8 and TRBJ2-7; TRBD2 agrees at 7 bases. J lost 2 bases, V lost 6 bases, and 4 bases had no gene match. The CDR3 length is 13 residues. Germline assignment: CDR1 SGHVS and CDR2 FQNEAQ. The CDR3 nucleotides are TGTGCCAGCAGACCCAGCGGGACCTACGAGCAGTACTTC. Translation: CASRPSGTYEQYF.

V gene TRBV12-5 combines with J gene TRBJ1-1; 7 nucleotides line up with TRBD1. Trimming cost V 6 bases and J 0 bases; bases outside gene matches: 4. This CDR3 region has 14 residues. Germline lookup yields CDR1 LGHNT and CDR2 FRNRAP. CDR3 protein: CASGQGQMNTEAFF. Written as DNA, the CDR3 is TGTGCTAGTGGCCAGGGACAGATGAACACTGAAGCTTTCTTT.

J is TRBJ2-7 and V is TRBV11-2, with D unresolved. CDR3 length: 14 residues. Trimming stripped 4 bases from V and 1 base from J, with 11 bases between. Germline loops: CDR1 SGHAT, CDR2 FQNNGV. The CDR3 region has the DNA TGTGCCAGCAGCTCCAGACACCAATCCTACGAGCAGTACTTC. It codes for CASSSRHQSYEQYF.

About this clone itself: Other DNA sequences in the sample encode the same CDR3. This chain joins TRBV2 and TRBJ1-1; D is undetermined. The CDR3 consists of 11 residues. Germline CDR1 reads SNHLY; CDR2 reads FYNNEI. Trimming took off 7 bases at V and 1 base at J, with 4 bases between the two ends. The CDR3 is CASMRNTEAFF. DNA for the CDR3: TGTGCCAGCATGCGGAACACTGAAGCTTTCTTT.

The chain carries TRBV9 and TRBJ1-2; the D gene is possibly TRBD1 (5 bases). Germline values: CDR1 SGDLS, CDR2 YYNGEE. Trimming pared 5 bases from V and 4 bases from J, leaving 18 bases between. There are 15 residues in the CDR3. CDR3 DNA sequence: TGTGCCAGCAGTGAGTCGGGACGGACTTTCTATGGCTACACCTTC. Amino acid sequence: CASSESGRTFYGYTF.

V gene TRBV6-1 combines with J gene TRBJ2-5; 14 bases map to TRBD2. The V and J ends lost 1 base and 5 bases, in that order; junction bases with no gene match: 6. Germline V gene lookup returns CDR1 MNHNS and CDR2 SASEGT. The CDR3 is 17 amino acids. The CDR3 region is CASSEGLAGGPVETQYF. CDR3 DNA: TGTGCCAGCAGTGAAGGACTAGCGGGGGGGCCGGTCGAGACCCAGTACTTC.